These 3 T cell receptor beta chains share one sample of origin, sequenced in a study of identical twins. TCRdb itself ran the 5' RACE reads through MiXCR, one entry per CDR3 protein. The sample lists about 720,000 distinct CDR3 sequences; 15% to 20% were seen once. The data also belong to a second study, concerning T cells expressing NK-cell markers.

The sample comprised PBMCs. The receptor source for this set is a woman aged 18-29 years in good health.

This clonotype was counted a few times. The V and J genes are TRBV16 and TRBJ2-7, with D perhaps TRBD1 or TRBD2 (5 bases each). V lost 5 bases and J 1 base, leaving 12 bases between the germline ends. Germline values: CDR1 KGHSY, CDR2 FQNENV. The CDR3 consists of 14 residues. The CDR3 reads CASSSWDGSYEQYF. CDR3 nucleotides: TGTGCCAGCAGCTCGTGGGACGGGTCCTACGAGCAGTACTTC.

V gene TRBV20-1 combines with J gene TRBJ1-1, with D uncertain. This CDR3 spans 11 amino acids. V was clipped by 0 bases and J by 7 bases, with 6 bases between them. Germline CDR1 reads DFQATT; CDR2 reads SNEGSKA (reference sequence). CDR3 loop: CSARDNGEAFF. CDR3 nucleotides: TGCAGTGCTAGAGATAATGGTGAAGCTTTCTTT.

This clonotype was picked up many times. V and J are TRBV5-5 and TRBJ1-2; maybe TRBD1 (5 bases). The germline CDR1 and CDR2 sequences are SGHKS and YYEKEE (reference sequence). Trimming removed 4 bases at V and 4 bases at J, with 11 bases between. The CDR3 spans 13 residues. As DNA, the CDR3 is TGTGCCAGCAGCGCCACAGGAGGCTATGGCTACACCTTC. This gives the protein CASSATGGYGYTF.